These 26 T cell receptor beta chains came from one sample sequenced in a study of cytomegalovirus exposure and HLA in healthy donors. Both 60 Vbeta primers and 13 Jbeta primers went into the PCR. Some clones are missing from TCRdb's copy, which holds only in-frame ones; the method was immunoSEQ multiplex PCR. The table includes about 190,000 clones, roughly 80% detected once. The sequenced sample consisted of PBMCs. The receptor source for this set is a woman under 30 in good health and CMV-seronegative.

The chain couples TRBV29-1 to TRBJ1-5; TRBD1 might be the D (5 bases). CDR1 SQVTM and CDR2 ANQGSEA come from the germline V gene. V was clipped by 4 bases and J by 3 bases, with 13 bases between them. This CDR3 comprises 14 residues. The CDR3 is CSVAQGNDNQPQHF. The CDR3 DNA sequence: TGCAGCGTTGCCCAGGGTAACGACAATCAGCCCCAGCATTTT.

This clone was counted between two and nine times. This sequence joins TRBV19 and TRBJ1-1; D gene unclear. The V gene's germline CDR1 is LNHDA and CDR2 SQIVND (reference sequence). There are 14 residues in the CDR3. V lost 3 bases and J 0 bases, leaving 8 bases between the germline ends. CDR3 sequence: CASSIGNMNTEAFF. As DNA, the CDR3 is TGTGCCAGTAGTATCGGGAACATGAACACTGAAGCTTTCTTT.

In its sample, this clone was seen once. The rearrangement uses TRBV7-9 and TRBJ1-1; 12 bases align to TRBD1. This CDR3 contains 15 residues. The V and J ends lost 5 bases and 6 bases, in that order; junction bases with no gene match: 7. Germline V gene sequence: CDR1 SEHNR, CDR2 FQNEAQ (reference sequence). The chain's CDR3 is CASSGGQGARAEAFF. The CDR3, as DNA: TGTGCCAGCAGCGGGGGACAGGGGGCAAGGGCTGAAGCTTTCTTT. Looking up the rest from reference TRBV7-9 and TRBJ1-1 gives the full variable domain: DTGVSQNPRHKITKRGQNVTFRCDPISEHNRLYWYRQTLGQGPEFLTYFQNEAQLEKSRLLSDRFSAERPKGSFSTLEIQRTEQGDSAMYLCASSGGQGARAEAFFGQGTRLTVV.

The V and J genes are TRBV7-2 and TRBJ1-6, with D hard to call. The germline V gene has CDR1 SGHTA and CDR2 FQGNSA. CDR3 length: 15 residues. Trimming took 1 base from V and 6 from J, leaving 10 bases between them. The CDR3 nucleotides read TGTGCCAGCAGCTTAGTGAGACACTTTAATTCACCCCTCCACTTT. This sequence encodes CASSLVRHFNSPLHF.

This rearrangement joins TRBV4-3 to TRBJ2-7; tentative D call: TRBD1 (6 bases). The length of the CDR3 is 15 residues. Trimming cost V 2 bases and J 3 bases, with 14 bases left between them. Germline V lookup: CDR1 LGHNA, CDR2 YSLEER. The CDR3 is CASSQSPDRLYEQYF. In DNA, the CDR3 is TGCGCCAGCAGCCAATCTCCGGACAGACTCTACGAGCAGTACTTC.

The chain uses TRBV7-2 and TRBJ2-3; 10 bases match TRBD2. V shed 4 bases, J shed 5 bases, and the junction held 6 bases outside the gene matches. CDR1 and CDR2 (germline): SGHTA, FQGNSA. The CDR3 has 15 residues. CDR3 bases: TGTGCCAGCAGCTGGAGCGGGGGGGCAGAAGATACGCAGTATTTT. Its protein is CASSWSGGAEDTQYF.

CDR3 amino acids: CASSHLRDSKNTEAFF. The DNA of the CDR3 is TGTGCCAGCAGTCACCTACGGGACAGCAAGAACACTGAAGCTTTCTTT. The chain couples TRBV6-6 to TRBJ1-1; 7 bases line up with TRBD1. The CDR3 sequence is 16 residues long. V shed 5 bases and J 1 base; nucleotides not matched to a gene: 10. Germline-derived CDR1 and CDR2 are MNHNY and SVGAGI (reference sequence).

The chain carries TRBV11-2 and TRBJ2-7, with 10 bases that match TRBD1. Germline-derived CDR1 and CDR2 are SGHAT and FQNNGV. After removal of 2 bases from V and 5 bases from J, the junction contained 3 bases not matched to a gene. The CDR3 covers 14 residues. CDR3 residues: CASSLFGTGDEQYF. CDR3 nucleotide sequence: TGTGCCAGCAGCTTATTCGGGACAGGGGACGAGCAGTACTTC.

This CDR3 reads CASSPLGGLETQYF. CDR3 DNA: TGCGCCAGCAGCCCCCTTGGGGGGTTAGAGACCCAGTACTTC. The V call is TRBV5-1, the J call TRBJ2-5, with D possibly matching TRBD2 (6 bases). The V end lost 4 bases, the J end lost 4 bases, and 14 bases lay between the germline ends. The CDR3 length is 14 residues. Per the germline V gene, CDR1 is SGHRS and CDR2 is YFSETQ.

The chain's CDR3 is CASSDPRGHGYTF. The CDR3 DNA reads TGTGCCAGCAGTGACCCCAGGGGTCACGGCTACACCTTC. This chain connects TRBV6-4 to TRBJ1-2; perhaps TRBD1 as D (6 bases). Germline CDR1 is MRHNA and CDR2 is SNTAGT. The CDR3 length is 13 residues. V was clipped by 2 bases and J by 8 bases, with 12 bases between them.

This clone was observed a few times. The rearrangement joins TRBV7-3 to TRBJ2-7, with TRBD2 matching over 13 bases. Germline assignment: CDR1 SGHTA and CDR2 FQGTGA. The CDR3 consists of 19 residues. J was trimmed by 2 bases and V by 3 bases; bases with no gene match: 13. The CDR3 sequence is CASSFLTPGTSGTPYEQYF. The CDR3 DNA reads TGTGCCAGCAGCTTTTTAACGCCCGGGACTAGCGGGACTCCCTACGAGCAGTACTTC. The variable domain in full, with the rest retrieved from reference TRBV7-3 and TRBJ2-7, is GAGVSQTPSNKVTEKGKYVELRCDPISGHTALYWYRQSLGQGPEFLIYFQGTGAADDSGLPNDRFFAVRPEGSVSTLKIQRTERGDSAVYLCASSFLTPGTSGTPYEQYFGPGTRLTVT.

The chain joins TRBV7-9 to TRBJ2-1; 13 bases line up with TRBD2. Germline V gives CDR1 SEHNR, CDR2 FQNEAQ (reference sequence). J was trimmed by 6 bases and V by 5 bases; bases with no gene match: 7. This CDR3 contains 16 residues. CDR3 amino acids: CASSPSGTSGVNEQFF. The CDR3 DNA reads as TGTGCCAGCAGCCCTTCCGGGACTAGCGGGGTCAATGAGCAGTTCTTC.

The V gene is TRBV6-5, the J gene TRBJ2-5; D is unclear. Germline V gene sequence: CDR1 MNHEY, CDR2 SVGAGI. The CDR3 spans 13 residues. V gave up 2 bases and J gave up 2 bases, with 6 bases separating them. The chain's CDR3 is CASSYVAQETQYF. CDR3 sequence (DNA): TGTGCCAGCAGTTACGTGGCTCAAGAGACCCAGTACTTC.

The chain employs TRBV10-1 and TRBJ1-1; D remains ambiguous. V lost 5 bases and J 4 bases, leaving 17 bases between the germline ends. The germline V gene encodes CDR1 WNHNN and CDR2 SYGVQD (reference sequence). The CDR3 extends over 15 amino acids. This CDR3 is CASSLTRRKPTEAFF. The CDR3 nucleotides are TGCGCCAGCAGTTTAACCCGGCGGAAGCCCACTGAAGCTTTCTTT.

The chain links TRBV7-6 to TRBJ1-2, with 9 positions matching TRBD1. Germline V gene lookup returns CDR1 SGHVS and CDR2 FNYEAQ. V dropped 5 bases and J dropped 3; count of bases not matched to a gene: 1. The CDR3 runs 13 residues. As DNA, the CDR3 is TGTGCCAGCAGCGGGACAGGGCACTATGGCTACACCTTC. It encodes CASSGTGHYGYTF. The full variable domain, with the rest looked up from reference TRBV7-6 and TRBJ1-2, is GAGVSQSPRYKVTKRGQDVALRCDPISGHVSLYWYRQALGQGPEFLTYFNYEAQQDKSGLPNDRFSAERPEGSISTLTIQRTEQRDSAMYRCASSGTGHYGYTFGSGTRLTVV.

The chain combines TRBV6-6 with TRBJ2-1, with 11 bases fitting TRBD1. The CDR3 is 15 amino acids. Germline assignment: CDR1 MNHNY and CDR2 SVGAGI (reference sequence). Trimming removed 2 bases from V and 9 bases from J; junction bases left unmatched: 6. The CDR3 protein is CASSYPRDRGVEQFF. The DNA of the CDR3 is TGTGCCAGCAGTTACCCCCGGGACAGGGGGGTTGAGCAGTTCTTC.

J is TRBJ1-6 and V is TRBV27; 7 bases align to TRBD1. Trimming at V came to 3 bases and at J to 10 bases, leaving 9 bases not matched to a gene. Germline V gene sequence: CDR1 MNHEY, CDR2 SMNVEV (reference sequence). The CDR3 has 15 amino acids. CDR3 sequence: CASSFSTGRESPLHF. As DNA, the CDR3 is TGTGCCAGCAGTTTCTCGACAGGGCGGGAATCACCCCTCCACTTT.

This clone was counted a few times. The rearrangement uses TRBV28 and TRBJ2-7; tentatively, D is TRBD1 (6 bases). Germline values: CDR1 MDHEN, CDR2 SYDVKM. The CDR3 has 16 amino acids. Trimming removed 7 bases from V and 0 bases from J, with 19 bases in between. The CDR3 sequence is CASNPTPGQSSYEQYF. The CDR3 region has the DNA TGTGCCAGCAACCCAACCCCGGGACAAAGCTCCTACGAGCAGTACTTC.

This clone was seen a handful of times. The J gene is TRBJ2-4, the V gene TRBV28; 14 positions agree with TRBD2. The V segment lost 3 bases and the J segment 1 base; nucleotides outside the gene matches: 11. Germline CDR1 reads MDHEN; CDR2 reads SYDVKM. The CDR3 loop spans 20 amino acids. CDR3 sequence: CASSFSYGTSGSVAKNIQYF. The CDR3 bases are TGTGCCAGCAGTTTTTCCTACGGGACTAGCGGGAGCGTTGCCAAAAACATTCAGTACTTC.

The CDR3 DNA reads as TGTGCCAGCAGCGGTAGCGGGGGTTTAAATGAGCAGTTCTTC. Its protein is CASSGSGGLNEQFF. This chain uses TRBV9 with TRBJ2-1; 9 bases agree with TRBD2. The CDR3 has 14 amino acids. V gave up 3 bases and J gave up 7 bases; unmatched junction bases: 5. CDR1 and CDR2 (germline): SGDLS, YYNGEE.

The CDR3 region has the DNA TGTGCCAGCAGCGCAACGGGACAGTATAATTCACCCCTCCACTTT. This sequence encodes CASSATGQYNSPLHF. The genes are TRBV9 and TRBJ1-6; TRBD1 matches at 7 bases. J lost 4 bases, V lost 3 bases, and 4 bases had no gene match. This CDR3 spans 15 amino acids. CDR1 and CDR2 (germline): SGDLS, YYNGEE.

The rearrangement joins TRBV28 to TRBJ1-4, with D maybe TRBD1 (6 bases). The length of the CDR3 is 14 residues. The V gene lost 4 bases and the J gene lost 4 bases, with 10 bases spanning the gap. Germline CDR1 and CDR2: MDHEN and SYDVKM. This CDR3 is CASSSGQINEKLFF. CDR3 DNA sequence: TGTGCCAGCAGTTCTGGACAGATTAATGAAAAACTGTTTTTT. Full variable domain (missing parts from reference TRBV28 and TRBJ1-4): DVKVTQSSRYLVKRTGEKVFLECVQDMDHENMFWYRQDPGLGLRLIYFSYDVKMKEKGDIPEGYSVSREKKERFSLILESASTNQTSMYLCASSSGQINEKLFFGSGTQLSVL.

V is TRBV5-4 and J is TRBJ2-7, with D unresolved. The length of the CDR3 is 14 residues. The germline V gene has CDR1 SGHNT and CDR2 YYREEE (reference sequence). The V end lost 2 bases, the J end lost 4 bases, and 13 bases lay between the germline ends. CDR3 region: CASSLGDFGYEQYF. The CDR3 DNA sequence: TGTGCCAGCAGCTTAGGAGATTTTGGTTACGAGCAGTACTTC.

This clone was observed a few times. The CDR3, as DNA: TGTGCCAGCAGCAGGGGACAGGGAGGCGAAAAACTGTTTTTT. Its protein is CASSRGQGGEKLFF. The chain is built from TRBV5-5 and TRBJ1-4; 9 bases match TRBD1. There are 14 residues in the CDR3. Germline-derived CDR1 and CDR2 are SGHKS and YYEKEE (reference sequence). With 4 bases clipped from V and 8 bases from J, the junction kept 6 bases outside the gene matches.

The V call is TRBV2, the J call TRBJ1-2; 8 bases align to TRBD1. Germline trimming cut 2 bases from V and 5 bases from J; bases unmatched to any gene: 13. The germline V gene encodes CDR1 SNHLY and CDR2 FYNNEI. The CDR3 totals 17 residues. CDR3 sequence: CASSEQGQVAIGYGYTF. The CDR3 nucleotides read TGTGCCAGCAGTGAACAGGGACAGGTGGCTATTGGATATGGCTACACCTTC.

The chain has TRBV5-4 and TRBJ2-7; 9 bases agree with TRBD1. The CDR3 runs to 15 residues. The ends lost 0 bases at V and 2 bases at J; junction bases unmatched: 3. Germline lookup yields CDR1 SGHNT and CDR2 YYREEE (reference sequence). CDR3 in amino acids: CASSLGQGGPYEQYF. Here the CDR3 DNA reads TGTGCCAGCAGCTTGGGACAGGGGGGTCCCTACGAGCAGTACTTC. Based on the CDR3 plus reference TRBV5-4 and TRBJ2-7, the full variable domain is ETGVTQSPTHLIKTRGQQVTLRCSSQSGHNTVSWYQQALGQGPQFIFQYYREEENGRGNFPPRFSGLQFPNYSSELNVNALELDDSALYLCASSLGQGGPYEQYFGPGTRLTVT.